This entry lists 7 T cell receptor beta chains sequenced from one sample in a study of neurological immune-mediated disorders. TCRdb called the 5' RACE reads again in MiXCR, with one record for every CDR3 protein. The sample lists 30,000 or so distinct CDR3 sequences, 15% occurring once. The source material was PBMCs. The receptors come from a man between 65 and 79 years old in good health.

This clonotype was seen repeatedly, ten times or more. The chain is built from TRBV28 and TRBJ1-2, with D possibly matching TRBD1 (5 bases). CDR3 length equals 13 residues. The V end lost 2 bases, the J end lost 6 bases, and 10 bases lay between the germline ends. Germline values: CDR1 MDHEN, CDR2 SYDVKM. The CDR3 nucleotides are TGTGCCAGCAGTTTAAGGGGCAACGATGGCTACACCTTC. This sequence encodes CASSLRGNDGYTF.

This clonotype was seen at least ten times. The V and J genes are TRBV20-1 and TRBJ1-1, with 11 positions matching TRBD1. Germline CDR1 DFQATT, CDR2 SNEGSKA (reference sequence). The V gene end was trimmed by 5 bases and the J gene end by 5 bases; junction bases not matched to a gene: 13. There are 16 residues in the CDR3. DNA of the CDR3: TGCAGTGCTGTCGTTGCCGGGACAGGGGGGGGTACTGAAGCTTTCTTT. This encodes CSAVVAGTGGGTEAFF.

This clonotype has at least ten counts. The rearrangement uses TRBV20-1 and TRBJ1-1; TRBD1 might be the D (6 bases). The V and J ends lost 2 bases and 4 bases respectively, with 14 bases between them. Germline V gene sequence: CDR1 DFQATT, CDR2 SNEGSKA (reference sequence). The CDR3 length is 14 residues. The CDR3 loop reads CSARSPDRSTEAFF. The CDR3 coding sequence is TGCAGTGCTAGAAGCCCCGACAGGAGCACTGAAGCTTTCTTT.

V usage is TRBV4-3 and J usage is TRBJ2-2; tentative D call: TRBD2 (6 bases). Trimming took 10 bases from V and 6 from J, leaving 18 bases between them. This CDR3 has 14 amino acids. CDR1 LGHNA and CDR2 YSLEER come from the germline V gene. Written as DNA, the CDR3 is TGCGCCATCATCCAAGACGGAGGGGCCGGGGAGCTGTTTTTT. Protein product: CAIIQDGGAGELFF.

This clonotype has ten or more counts. One junction end does not reproduce the germline sequence, and a read error may be involved. This chain uses TRBV6-6 with TRBJ1-3; the D gene is possibly TRBD1 (6 bases). Looked up from germline, CDR1 is MNHNY and CDR2 is SVGAGI (reference sequence). There are 11 residues in the CDR3. The CDR3 region is CASRSQGTFGF. The CDR3 DNA sequence: TGTGCCAGCAGATCCCAGGGGACCTTCGGTTTT.

This clonotype was counted at least ten times. This sequence joins TRBV2 and TRBJ2-2, with D perhaps being TRBD1 or TRBD2 (5 bases each). Germline CDR1 and CDR2: SNHLY and FYNNEI. Trimming left V 4 bases short and J 5 bases short, with 11 bases between. The CDR3 is 14 residues long. The CDR3 region has the DNA TGTGCCAGCAGTGGCTTTGGGGGAACCGGGGAGCTGTTTTTT. It yields the protein CASSGFGGTGELFF.

This clonotype came up once. No conserved phenylalanine or tryptophan is present at the end of the CDR3, so a read error is the likely explanation. V is TRBV6-5 and J is TRBJ1-1; D call uncertain. Germline V CDR1 and CDR2: MNHEY, SVGAGI. The CDR3 covers 11 residues. The V and J ends lost 6 bases and 9 bases respectively, with 11 bases between them. The CDR3 here is CASRCPIKAFS. The CDR3 nucleotides are TGTGCCAGCAGATGCCCCATTAAAGCTTTCTCT.